Presented here are 31 T cell receptor beta chains from one specimen sequenced in a study of T-cell memory formation after mild COVID-19 (dated by TCRdb to the early 2020s). The library was produced with 5' RACE. Sequenced on an Illumina NovaSeq 6000. TCRdb trimmed the raw reads at Q25, called clones with MiXCR and kept productive beta chains. Rows with one shared CDR3 protein collapse into an entry with the most common genes and DNA. For this sample the table gives more than 450,000 distinct CDR3 sequences, of which more than 15% were detected only once. In total, the top ten clones hold approximately 12% of the sample. Source material: PBMCs or a T cell subset sorted from them (not recorded which). The source is an adult woman who had mild COVID-19 (a few samples of this study predate the infection). The sample titles of this study are shuffled in the database, so cell type and time point are left out; the donor was told from shared clones.

This clonotype was detected only a few times. The chain has TRBV12-3 or TRBV12-4 and TRBJ1-1, with unresolved D. The CDR3 length is 14 residues. V was pared by 2 bases and J by 5 bases, with 12 bases between. The DNA for the CDR3 is TGTGCCAGCAGTTTACAGAACGGAGGAACTGAAGCTTTCTTT. It specifies CASSLQNGGTEAFF.

The chain has TRBV12-3 or TRBV12-4 and TRBJ1-4; D may be TRBD1 (6 bases). V gave up 6 bases and J gave up 0 bases, with 11 bases separating them. CDR3 size: 15 residues. CDR3 sequence: CASRNRQATNEKLFF. The CDR3 DNA reads as TGTGCCAGCAGGAATCGACAGGCAACTAATGAAAAACTGTTTTTT.

This clonotype appeared many times. The chain joins TRBV12-3 or TRBV12-4 to TRBJ2-2, with no clear D. Trimming pared 6 bases from V and 1 base from J, leaving 9 bases between. CDR3 length: 14 amino acids. The CDR3: CASSLQENTGELFF. The CDR3 DNA reads as TGTGCCAGCAGCTTACAAGAGAACACCGGGGAGCTGTTTTTT.

This clonotype came up a few times. The chain recombines TRBV15 with TRBJ2-7, with 9 bases that match TRBD1. With V trimmed by 4 bases and J by 0 bases, 4 bases remained unmatched. The CDR3 extends over 15 amino acids. The V gene's germline CDR1 is LNHNV and CDR2 YYDKDF (reference sequence). The CDR3 reads CATSTDRGISYEQYF. As DNA, the CDR3 is TGTGCCACCAGCACAGACAGGGGGATCTCCTACGAGCAGTACTTC.

This clonotype was counted between two and nine times. The chain uses TRBV12-3 or TRBV12-4 and TRBJ2-1, with 8 bases lining up with TRBD1. Germline trimming cut 6 bases from V and 7 bases from J; bases unmatched to any gene: 17. The CDR3 extends over 17 amino acids. CDR3 DNA sequence: TGTGCCAGCAGAAACGACAGGGGCCAAACGTGGGGAAATGAGCAGTTCTTC. It specifies CASRNDRGQTWGNEQFF.

The V and J genes are TRBV5-1 and TRBJ2-3, with 10 bases that match TRBD2. Germline loops: CDR1 SGHRS, CDR2 YFSETQ. The CDR3 covers 18 residues. V lost 0 bases to trimming and J lost 2 bases; unmatched junction nucleotides: 9. In DNA form, the CDR3 reads TGCGCCAGCAGCTTGGGTCTAGCGGGGGTATATTCCACAGATACGCAGTATTTT. Protein: CASSLGLAGVYSTDTQYF.

V is TRBV2 and J is TRBJ2-1; 7 bases match TRBD2. CDR1 is SNHLY, CDR2 FYNNEI, per germline. The CDR3 is 15 amino acids. The J segment lost 0 bases and the V segment lost 5 bases, leaving 4 bases of the junction unmatched. CDR3 in DNA: TGTGCCAGCAGTTGGCGGGGGAACTCCTACAATGAGCAGTTCTTC. It translates to CASSWRGNSYNEQFF.

J is TRBJ2-1 and V is TRBV6-1; 9 nucleotides match TRBD2. The CDR3 has 15 residues. The V segment lost 6 bases and the J segment 4 bases; nucleotides outside the gene matches: 7. From germline, CDR1 is MNHNS and CDR2 SASEGT. The CDR3, as DNA: TGTGCCAGCAGGAAGACTAGCGGAAATTACAATGAGCAGTTCTTC. Its translation is CASRKTSGNYNEQFF.

This clonotype was observed a few times. CDR3: CASSLRAGYTF. CDR3 sequence (DNA): TGTGCCAGCAGCCTTCGCGCGGGTTACACCTTC. The chain uses TRBV13 and TRBJ1-2; D unresolved. Germline values: CDR1 PRHDT, CDR2 FYEKMQ (reference sequence). The CDR3 consists of 11 residues. V was clipped by 5 bases and J by 11 bases, with 12 bases between them.

The V and J genes are TRBV7-9 and TRBJ1-3; D remains ambiguous. Germline V gene data show CDR1 as SEHNR and CDR2 as FQNEAQ (reference sequence). CDR3 size: 14 residues. V lost 4 bases to trimming and J lost 2 bases, with 9 bases between them. CDR3 nucleotide sequence: TGTGCCAGCAGCTGGACGGACGCTGGAAACACCATATATTTT. The encoded protein is CASSWTDAGNTIYF.

This clonotype has more than one count but fewer than ten. The gene calls are TRBV5-4 and TRBJ2-5, with D unclear. The CDR3 has 13 amino acids. Trimming took off 4 bases at V and 1 base at J, with 8 bases between the two ends. Germline lookup yields CDR1 SGHNT and CDR2 YYREEE (reference sequence). The CDR3 loop reads CASSRALQETQYF. The CDR3 DNA reads TGTGCCAGCAGCCGGGCCCTCCAAGAGACCCAGTACTTC.

The J gene is TRBJ2-1, the V gene TRBV5-1; a weak D match, TRBD1 (6 bases). V was pared by 0 bases and J by 4 bases, with 8 bases between. CDR1 is SGHRS and CDR2 is YFSETQ in the germline V gene. This CDR3 spans 14 amino acids. CDR3 bases: TGCGCCAGCAGCTTGGCCAGGGGTTACAATGAGCAGTTCTTC. Its translation: CASSLARGYNEQFF.

The gene calls are TRBV19 and TRBJ2-1; tentatively, D is TRBD1 (5 bases). Trimming left V 5 bases short and J 0 bases short, with 11 bases between. This CDR3 comprises 15 residues. Germline CDR1 LNHDA, CDR2 SQIVND (reference sequence). The CDR3 protein is CASSDDRGSYNEQFF. The DNA for the CDR3 is TGTGCCAGTAGTGACGACAGAGGCTCCTACAATGAGCAGTTCTTC.

V gene TRBV24-1 combines with J gene TRBJ1-5, with D tentatively TRBD1 (5 bases). CDR1 and CDR2 from the germline V gene are KGHDR and SFDVKD. V was trimmed by 4 bases and J by 6 bases, leaving 12 bases between them. CDR3 size: 14 residues. The CDR3 DNA follows: TGTGCCACCAGTGACGCAGGGACGGTTCAGCCCCAGCATTTT. Translating it yields CATSDAGTVQPQHF.

This clonotype was counted between two and nine times. This chain joins TRBV7-2 and TRBJ1-6; D is ambiguous. Germline V CDR1 and CDR2: SGHTA, FQGNSA. The CDR3 runs to 16 residues. The germline V and J ends were trimmed by 2 bases and 7 bases, with 15 bases remaining between them. The CDR3 here is CASSLTWAVENSPLHF. The CDR3 bases are TGTGCCAGCAGCTTAACTTGGGCAGTAGAAAATTCACCCCTCCACTTT.

The rearrangement links TRBV5-1 to TRBJ1-1; no firm D call. Germline V gene data show CDR1 as SGHRS and CDR2 as YFSETQ. The germline V and J ends were trimmed by 1 base and 0 bases, with 10 bases remaining between them. The CDR3 contains 15 residues. The DNA for the CDR3 is TGCGCCAGCAGCTTGATGGTCGGGGTGAACACTGAAGCTTTCTTT. It encodes CASSLMVGVNTEAFF.

Comment on this clonotype: This clone may be a read error of a much larger clone one base away. The chain is built from TRBV20-1 and TRBJ2-7, with D maybe TRBD1 (5 bases). Germline V gene lookup returns CDR1 DFQATT and CDR2 SNEGSKA (reference sequence). The germline V and J ends were trimmed by 3 bases and 2 bases, with 5 bases remaining between them. There are 11 residues in the CDR3. CDR3: CSASRAYEQYF. The CDR3 DNA reads TGCAGTGCTAGCAGGGCCTACGAGCAGTACTTC.

This clonotype was recorded a few times. The chain joins TRBV6-2 or TRBV6-3 to TRBJ2-7; no clear D. The V gene lost 6 bases and the J gene lost 2 bases, with 5 bases spanning the gap. The germline V gene encodes CDR1 MNHEY and CDR2 SVGEGT. CDR3 size: 11 residues. CDR3 sequence reads: CASRIAYEQYF. The CDR3 region has the DNA TGTGCCAGCAGGATTGCCTACGAGCAGTACTTC.

The chain joins TRBV5-1 to TRBJ1-1, with 7 bases that match TRBD1. CDR3 length: 14 residues. Germline values: CDR1 SGHRS, CDR2 YFSETQ. The ends lost 1 base at V and 3 bases at J; junction bases unmatched: 3. In DNA form, the CDR3 reads TGCGCCAGCAGCTTGCCAGGGGGGGACACTGAAGCTTTCTTT. Its translation is CASSLPGGDTEAFF.

This clonotype was counted between two and nine times. The chain is built from TRBV5-6 and TRBJ2-3, with a weak D call TRBD2 (5 bases). Germline V gene data show CDR1 as SGHDT and CDR2 as YYEEEE. This CDR3 comprises 16 residues. Trimming stripped 1 base from V and 0 bases from J, with 12 bases between. CDR3 DNA sequence: TGTGCCAGCAGCTTGAGGTTGACGGGGAGCACAGATACGCAGTATTTT. Amino acids: CASSLRLTGSTDTQYF. The full variable domain, its missing parts supplied by reference TRBV5-6 and TRBJ2-3, is DAGVTQSPTHLIKTRGQQVTLRCSPKSGHDTVSWYQQALGQGPQFIFQYYEEEERQRGNFPDRFSGHQFPNYSSELNVNALLLGDSALYLCASSLRLTGSTDTQYFGPGTRLTVL.

The chain has TRBV29-1 and TRBJ2-2; D ambiguous. V was clipped by 7 bases and J by 7 bases, with 10 bases between them. This CDR3 has 11 residues. Germline loops: CDR1 SQVTM, CDR2 ANQGSEA. The CDR3 reads CSAQFGGELFF. The CDR3 nucleotides are TGCAGCGCTCAATTCGGCGGGGAGCTGTTTTTT.

The chain combines TRBV3-2 with TRBJ2-4; the table calls TRBD2, which could not be checked here. TRBV3-2 is classified as a pseudogene. The CDR3 loop spans 18 amino acids. CDR3 nucleotide sequence: TGTGCCAGCAGCCAAGATCCCCGCAGGTCCGTCGCCAAAAACATTCAGTACTTC. As protein: CASSQDPRRSVAKNIQYF.

This chain connects TRBV4-2 to TRBJ2-1; D is uncertain. Between the trimmed V and J ends, which lost 3 bases and 0 bases, there was a span of 12 bases. CDR3 length: 16 amino acids. CDR1 is LGHNA, CDR2 YNFKEQ, per germline. CDR3 loop: CASSQENPSSYNEQFF. As DNA, the CDR3 is TGTGCCAGCAGCCAGGAGAACCCGAGCTCCTACAATGAGCAGTTCTTC.

V is TRBV14 and J is TRBJ2-7; TRBD2 agrees at 7 bases. V shed 5 bases, J shed 2 bases, and the junction held 6 bases outside the gene matches. CDR1 and CDR2 from the germline V gene are SGHDN and FVKESK. The CDR3 has 14 residues. The CDR3 sequence is CASSKGEGPYEQYF. CDR3 DNA: TGTGCCAGCAGCAAAGGGGAGGGCCCCTACGAGCAGTACTTC.

This clonotype came up a few times. The V and J genes are TRBV12-3 or TRBV12-4 and TRBJ1-2; D remains ambiguous. Trimming removed 5 bases at V and 0 bases at J, with 13 bases between. This CDR3 is 15 amino acids long. This CDR3 reads CASSPTFAANYGYTF. The CDR3 DNA sequence: TGTGCCAGCAGTCCGACTTTTGCAGCTAACTATGGCTACACCTTC.

The genes are TRBV7-3 and TRBJ2-3; 10 bases map to TRBD2. Unmatched junction bases numbered 14, after V lost 1 base and J lost 1 base. The CDR3 runs 20 residues. The germline CDR1 and CDR2 sequences are SGHTA and FQGTGA. The CDR3, as DNA: TGTGCCAGCAGCTTAATTCACCTAGCGGGGGCCCTAATCCGCACAGATACGCAGTATTTT. As protein: CASSLIHLAGALIRTDTQYF.

V gene TRBV6-4 combines with J gene TRBJ2-1, with 13 bases fitting TRBD2. The germline V gene has CDR1 MRHNA and CDR2 SNTAGT. The trim removed 3 bases at V and 10 bases at J, leaving 6 bases unmatched. CDR3 length: 15 residues. The CDR3 DNA follows: TGTGCCAGCAGTGAGACTAGCGGGAGGACGGGGGAGCAGTTCTTC. It codes for CASSETSGRTGEQFF.

At least ten counts were recorded for this clonotype. The chain employs TRBV7-9 and TRBJ2-7; the match to TRBD2 covers 7 bases. The CDR3 is 14 residues long. CDR1 SEHNR and CDR2 FQNEAQ come from the germline V gene (reference sequence). Unmatched junction bases numbered 11, after V lost 5 bases and J lost 7 bases. CDR3 coding DNA: TGTGCCAGCAGCCCGGGACTATCCCTACGAGAGCAGTACTTC. It codes for CASSPGLSLREQYF.

This clonotype showed up many times. V gene TRBV6-2 or TRBV6-3 combines with J gene TRBJ2-1, with D perhaps matching TRBD1 (5 bases). V lost 10 bases to trimming and J lost 8 bases, with 24 bases between them. Germline V lookup: CDR1 MNHEY, CDR2 SVGEGT. The CDR3 covers 15 residues. The CDR3 DNA is TGTGCCATCCAGGGTGTAGAGCACAGATTCGATGAGCAGTTCTTC. It specifies CAIQGVEHRFDEQFF.

This clonotype was seen a few times. The chain couples TRBV19 to TRBJ2-1; TRBD1 matches at 8 bases. Germline trimming cut 8 bases from V and 2 bases from J; bases unmatched to any gene: 5. From germline, CDR1 is LNHDA and CDR2 SQIVND (reference sequence). This CDR3 is 14 amino acids long. In DNA, the CDR3 is TGTGCCAGTGGCGTACAGGGGGCCTACAATGAGCAGTTCTTC. This encodes CASGVQGAYNEQFF.

This clonotype occurred a few times. The chain carries TRBV12-5 and TRBJ2-3, with 9 bases fitting TRBD2. The CDR3 spans 17 residues. After removal of 0 bases from V and 5 bases from J, the junction contained 9 bases not matched to a gene. The germline V gene encodes CDR1 LGHNT and CDR2 FRNRAP. The CDR3 spells CASGLVQTSGWGDTQYF. The CDR3 nucleotides are TGTGCTAGTGGTTTGGTCCAGACTAGCGGCTGGGGAGATACGCAGTATTTT.